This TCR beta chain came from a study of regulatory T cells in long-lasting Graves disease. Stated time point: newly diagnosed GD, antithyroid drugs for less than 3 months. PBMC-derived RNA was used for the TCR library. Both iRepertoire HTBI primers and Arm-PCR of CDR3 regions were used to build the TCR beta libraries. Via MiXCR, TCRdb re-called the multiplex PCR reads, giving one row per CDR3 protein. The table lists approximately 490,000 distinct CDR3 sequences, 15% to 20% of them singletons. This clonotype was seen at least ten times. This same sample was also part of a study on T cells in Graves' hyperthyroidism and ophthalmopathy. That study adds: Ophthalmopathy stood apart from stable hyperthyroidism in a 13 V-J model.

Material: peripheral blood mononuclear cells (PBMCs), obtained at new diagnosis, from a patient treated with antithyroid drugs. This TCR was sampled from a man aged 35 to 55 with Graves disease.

The CDR3 here is CSAPSADRAYNEQFF. CDR3 sequence (DNA): TGCAGTGCCCCCTCTGCGGACAGGGCCTACAATGAGCAGTTCTTC. The rearrangement uses TRBV20-1 and TRBJ2-1; the match to TRBD1 covers 8 bases. The CDR3 totals 15 residues. Looked up from germline, CDR1 is DFQATT and CDR2 is SNEGSKA (reference sequence). V lost 6 bases and J lost 2; bases outside the gene matches: 9.